A single sample gave rise to the 18 T cell receptor beta chains below, sequenced in a study of T-cell reconstitution after alpha-beta-depleted transplantation in children. Library preparation (for TCRbeta) was performed with unique molecular identifiers. TCRdb analysed the PCR reads with MiXCR anew, one entry per CDR3 protein. The table shows about 260,000 distinct CDR3 sequences, with less than 9% occurring only once. Specimen: PBMCs, mostly from graft donor cells, collected 180 days after TCRalphabeta/CD19-depleted stem cell transplant. Source of these receptors: a male patient aged 10-17 years who had a stem cell transplant for acute lymphoblastic leukemia, so the T cells may come from the graft donor.

This clonotype was picked up many times. V usage is TRBV11-2 and J usage is TRBJ2-2; a possible D gene is TRBD2 (5 bases). The CDR3 is made up of 13 amino acids. Germline CDR1 SGHAT, CDR2 FQNNGV. Trimming took off 7 bases at V and 7 bases at J, with 13 bases between the two ends. CDR3 amino acids: CASTPGWIGELFF. CDR3 coding DNA: TGTGCCAGCACCCCGGGGTGGATCGGGGAGCTGTTTTTT.

This clonotype was seen repeatedly, ten times or more. This chain connects TRBV10-3 to TRBJ2-3; 8 bases line up with TRBD2. The CDR3 has 16 amino acids. The germline V gene encodes CDR1 ENHRY and CDR2 SYGVKD. Germline trimming cut 3 bases from V and 2 bases from J; bases unmatched to any gene: 7. The CDR3 spells CAISDGGARHTDTQYF. CDR3 in DNA: TGTGCCATCAGTGACGGGGGGGCCCGGCACACAGATACGCAGTATTTT.

This clonotype was observed a single time. J is TRBJ1-1 and V is TRBV5-4; a weak D match, TRBD1 (5 bases). Between the trimmed V and J ends, which lost 2 bases and 0 bases, there was a span of 14 bases. Germline V gene sequence: CDR1 SGHNT, CDR2 YYREEE (reference sequence). The length of the CDR3 is 16 residues. CDR3 sequence reads: CASSLEGEGMNTEAFF. CDR3 in DNA: TGTGCCAGCAGCTTAGAAGGGGAGGGCATGAACACTGAAGCTTTCTTT. Full variable domain (rest looked up from reference TRBV5-4 and TRBJ1-1): ETGVTQSPTHLIKTRGQQVTLRCSSQSGHNTVSWYQQALGQGPQFIFQYYREEENGRGNFPPRFSGLQFPNYSSELNVNALELDDSALYLCASSLEGEGMNTEAFFGQGTRLTVV.

This clonotype was seen many times. The rearrangement links TRBV11-1 to TRBJ2-1; the D gene is possibly TRBD2 (6 bases). Germline loops: CDR1 SGHAT, CDR2 FQDESV (reference sequence). The CDR3 runs to 18 residues. The ends were cut back, 10 bases at V and 3 bases at J, with 28 bases in the middle. The CDR3 sequence is CATTNAPSEPPGYNEQFF. The CDR3 nucleotides are TGTGCCACCACTAACGCCCCTAGCGAACCTCCGGGCTACAATGAGCAGTTCTTC.

This clonotype was found many times. The chain joins TRBV7-2 to TRBJ2-5, with 7 bases identical to TRBD2. The J segment lost 0 bases and the V segment lost 1 base, leaving 8 bases of the junction unmatched. CDR3 length: 17 residues. Germline CDR1 reads SGHTA; CDR2 reads FQGNSA. CDR3 region: CASSLGGRGGNQETQYF. DNA of the CDR3: TGTGCCAGCAGCTTAGGAGGCCGCGGGGGTAACCAAGAGACCCAGTACTTC.

This clonotype occurred many times. This chain links TRBV29-1 with TRBJ2-1, with D perhaps matching TRBD2 (5 bases). CDR3 size: 14 residues. V was shortened by 4 bases and J by 4 bases, with 14 bases between the two germline ends. Germline CDR1 is SQVTM and CDR2 is ANQGSEA. The DNA of the CDR3 is TGCAGCGTTGGCGGTGGGCCGGGATACAATGAGCAGTTCTTC. Protein sequence: CSVGGGPGYNEQFF.

This clonotype was seen at least ten times. The chain has TRBV7-6 and TRBJ2-1; perhaps D is TRBD1 or TRBD2 (5 bases each). CDR3 size: 15 residues. Looked up from germline, CDR1 is SGHVS and CDR2 is FNYEAQ. V lost 1 base to trimming and J lost 10 bases, with 17 bases between them. The CDR3 loop is CASSLGTSGQGEQFF. For the CDR3, the DNA is TGTGCCAGCAGCTTAGGGACCAGCGGCCAGGGAGAGCAGTTCTTC. The variable domain in full, with the rest retrieved from reference TRBV7-6 and TRBJ2-1, is GAGVSQSPRYKVTKRGQDVALRCDPISGHVSLYWYRQALGQGPEFLTYFNYEAQQDKSGLPNDRFSAERPEGSISTLTIQRTEQRDSAMYRCASSLGTSGQGEQFFGPGTRLTVL.

Details on this clonotype: This may arise from a read error, as a much more abundant clone is one base away. The gene calls are TRBV9 and TRBJ1-2; 8 nucleotides agree with TRBD1. The CDR3 has 17 residues. V lost 0 bases and J lost 3; bases outside the gene matches: 10. Looked up from germline, CDR1 is SGDLS and CDR2 is YYNGEE. The CDR3 bases are TGTGCCAGCAGCGTAGGACAAACGGGACAGGCCGACTATGGCTACACCTTC. It is translated as CASSVGQTGQADYGYTF.

This clonotype was seen ten or more times. The chain recombines TRBV4-3 with TRBJ1-5; D gene unclear. Trimming cost V 4 bases and J 7 bases, with 11 bases left between them. Germline CDR1 reads LGHNA; CDR2 reads YSLEER. The CDR3 runs 13 residues. Here the CDR3 reads CASSLDAEQPQHF. The CDR3 nucleotides are TGCGCCAGCAGCCTCGATGCGGAACAGCCCCAGCATTTT.

This clonotype occurred many times. J is TRBJ2-3 and V is TRBV11-2, with D perhaps matching TRBD2 (5 bases). Looked up from germline, CDR1 is SGHAT and CDR2 is FQNNGV. V dropped 5 bases and J dropped 2 bases, with 8 bases sitting between them. The CDR3 loop spans 13 amino acids. The CDR3, as DNA: TGTGCCAGCAGCCGGGATCACACAGATACGCAGTATTTT. It codes for CASSRDHTDTQYF.

V and J are TRBV3-1 and TRBJ2-1; D gene ambiguous. Germline values: CDR1 LGHDT, CDR2 YNNKEL (reference sequence). There are 15 residues in the CDR3. Trimming shortened V by 2 bases and J by 0 bases, and 8 bases separated the two germline ends. CDR3 loop: CASSQLMRSYNEQFF. The CDR3 DNA is TGTGCCAGCAGCCAACTGATGCGCTCCTACAATGAGCAGTTCTTC.

This clonotype appeared many times. This chain joins TRBV20-1 and TRBJ1-2; D might be TRBD1 (6 bases). V was shortened by 1 base and J by 1 base, with 10 bases between the two germline ends. CDR1 is DFQATT, CDR2 SNEGSKA, per germline (reference sequence). CDR3 length: 14 amino acids. The DNA of the CDR3 is TGCAGTGCTAGAGGCCAGGGGAGTAACTATGGCTACACCTTC. Amino acid sequence: CSARGQGSNYGYTF.

The genes are TRBV19 and TRBJ2-2; 12 nucleotides align to TRBD1. Germline V CDR1 and CDR2: LNHDA, SQIVND (reference sequence). The J segment lost 4 bases and the V segment lost 6 bases, leaving 12 bases of the junction unmatched. CDR3 size: 18 residues. The CDR3 protein is CASRPGQGAPRFTGELFF. The CDR3, as DNA: TGTGCCAGTAGGCCGGGACAGGGGGCGCCGAGGTTCACCGGGGAGCTGTTTTTT.

This clonotype was seen many times. The rearrangement links TRBV18 to TRBJ1-3; D is unresolved. The CDR3 is 14 amino acids. V was cut by 0 bases and J by 5 bases, with 8 bases left in between. Germline V gene data show CDR1 as KGHSH and CDR2 as LQKENI. The DNA for the CDR3 is TGTGCCAGCTCACCACCTGATTTTCGAAACACCATATATTTT. Its translation: CASSPPDFRNTIYF.

Ten or more counts support this clonotype. Written as DNA, the CDR3 is TGTGCCAGCAGTCCCGCCTCGACAGGGTACAAAAACATTCAGTACTTC. This translates into CASSPASTGYKNIQYF. The rearrangement uses TRBV28 and TRBJ2-4, with 7 bases lining up with TRBD1. The germline gives CDR1 MDHEN, CDR2 SYDVKM. This CDR3 region has 16 residues. The junction had 10 bases not matched to a gene; V was cut back by 5 bases and J by 3 bases. The whole variable domain, remainder taken from reference TRBV28 and TRBJ2-4, is DVKVTQSSRYLVKRTGEKVFLECVQDMDHENMFWYRQDPGLGLRLIYFSYDVKMKEKGDIPEGYSVSREKKERFSLILESASTNQTSMYLCASSPASTGYKNIQYFGAGTRLSVL.

This clonotype was detected many times. The CDR3 DNA reads TGTGCCAGCAGTTTAGGTTCACCTTATGGCTACACCTTC. It is translated as CASSLGSPYGYTF. J is TRBJ1-2 and V is TRBV28; D is unresolved. Trimming left V 2 bases short and J 5 bases short, with 9 bases between. CDR3 size: 13 residues. CDR1 and CDR2 from the germline V gene are MDHEN and SYDVKM.

The sample holds many counts of this clonotype. The chain recombines TRBV6-5 with TRBJ1-1, with 8 bases that match TRBD1. This CDR3 comprises 15 residues. CDR1 is MNHEY, CDR2 SVGAGI, per germline. The V segment lost 4 bases and the J segment 3 bases; nucleotides outside the gene matches: 7. CDR3 nucleotides: TGTGCCAGCAGTTCCGGACAGGGCGGAGACACTGAAGCTTTCTTT. Translated: CASSSGQGGDTEAFF.

In its sample, this clonotype was seen a few times. V and J are TRBV5-6 and TRBJ2-1; the match to TRBD1 covers 8 bases. The CDR3 extends over 12 amino acids. V lost 6 bases and J lost 6; bases outside the gene matches: 2. Germline V gene sequence: CDR1 SGHDT, CDR2 YYEEEE. The CDR3 DNA is TGTGCCAGCACAACAGGGGGCAATGAGCAGTTCTTC. Protein: CASTTGGNEQFF.